The 5 T cell receptor beta chains listed next were all sequenced from one sample in a study of T cell changes during pregnancy in multiple sclerosis. Produced via immunoSEQ multiplex PCR; TCRdb's table is partial and in-frame only. The data contain approximately 110,000 clones, 90% to 95% of them singletons. The sample here was peripheral blood, taken after pregnancy. The receptor set was obtained from a female donor with multiple sclerosis, enrolled in a pregnancy study.

This chain uses TRBV5-1 with TRBJ2-3; 7 positions match TRBD1. CDR1 SGHRS and CDR2 YFSETQ come from the germline V gene. CDR3 length: 15 amino acids. With V trimmed by 2 bases and J by 5 bases, 8 bases remained unmatched. CDR3 sequence (DNA): TGCGCCAGCAGCTTATCTAGAAGGGACAGAGATACGCAGTATTTT. Residues: CASSLSRRDRDTQYF.

CDR3 bases: TGTGCCAGCAGCCTCAATGAAAAACTGTTTTTT. Amino acids: CASSLNEKLFF. The rearrangement uses TRBV7-9 and TRBJ1-4; D is undetermined. The length of the CDR3 is 11 residues. V lost 5 bases, J lost 5 bases, and 3 bases lay in between. Looked up from germline, CDR1 is SEHNR and CDR2 is FQNEAQ (reference sequence). Complete variable domain (other parts from reference TRBV7-9 and TRBJ1-4): DTGVSQNPRHKITKRGQNVTFRCDPISEHNRLYWYRQTLGQGPEFLTYFQNEAQLEKSRLLSDRFSAERPKGSFSTLEIQRTEQGDSAMYLCASSLNEKLFFGSGTQLSVL.

V gene TRBV7-8 combines with J gene TRBJ2-7; 8 nucleotides match TRBD1. With V trimmed by 5 bases and J by 2 bases, 2 bases remained unmatched. Germline V gene data show CDR1 as SGHVS and CDR2 as FQNEAQ. CDR3 length: 13 amino acids. As DNA, the CDR3 is TGTGCCAGCAGCCGGACAGGGCCCTACGAGCAGTACTTC. The encoded protein is CASSRTGPYEQYF.

This clone was picked up a small number of times. This chain connects TRBV25-1 to TRBJ1-5, with 8 positions matching TRBD1. Per germline, CDR1 MGHDK and CDR2 SYGVNS. J gave up 2 bases and V 5 bases, and 5 bases lay outside the gene matches. The CDR3 contains 15 residues. The CDR3 DNA reads TGTGCCAGCAGTCAGGACAGGGAGGGCAATCAGCCCCAGCATTTT. This gives the protein CASSQDREGNQPQHF. Supplemented by reference TRBV25-1 and TRBJ1-5, the full variable domain reads EADIYQTPRYLVIGTGKKITLECSQTMGHDKMYWYQQDPGMELHLIHYSYGVNSTEKGDLSSESTVSRIRTEHFPLTLESARPSHTSQYLCASSQDREGNQPQHFGDGTRLSIL.

V and J are TRBV5-5 and TRBJ1-5; no clear D gene. Germline CDR1 and CDR2: SGHKS and YYEKEE (reference sequence). The V end was cut by 2 bases, the J end by 6 bases, with 9 bases between. CDR3 size: 13 residues. The CDR3 region has the DNA TGTGCCAGCAGCTTCGCTACCGTTCAGCCCCAGCATTTT. It translates to CASSFATVQPQHF.